Listed below are T cell receptor beta chains from one sample, sequenced in a study of T-cell reconstitution after alpha-beta-depleted transplantation in children. TCRdb re-called the PCR reads with MiXCR, one entry per CDR3 protein. The sample consists of fewer than 550,000 distinct CDR3 sequences, about 10% of them appearing once. This specimen consisted of PBMCs, obtained before TCRalphabeta/CD19-depleted stem cell transplant. These receptors were collected from a child younger than 10 with inherited bone marrow failure, due to receive a stem cell transplant. Both conserved end residues are part of each CDR3. Size is stated as once, few, many, or a class for an expanded clone.

cdr3_aa,j_call,clone_size,v_call
CASSLGPRGGPDEQYF,TRBJ2-7,many,TRBV12-3/TRBV12-4
CASNPGPGSFVYGYTF,TRBJ1-2,many,TRBV28
CASSLGTNKYYEQYF,TRBJ2-7,few,TRBV12-3/TRBV12-4
CASRPFATNEKLFF,TRBJ1-4,many,TRBV6-1
CASSSGTGNEKLF,TRBJ1-4,many,TRBV2
CASSPGGGSEKLFF,TRBJ1-4,many,TRBV5-4
CASSYEYPTNEKLFF,TRBJ1-4,many,TRBV12-3/TRBV12-4
CASSLRSPDSGNTIYF,TRBJ1-3,many,TRBV7-2
CSARTRAATNYGYTF,TRBJ1-2,many,TRBV20-1
CAIRGARFYEQYF,TRBJ2-7,few,TRBV10-3
CASSTGTGGFGYTF,TRBJ1-2,many,TRBV2
CASSSPGLAGLEQYF,TRBJ2-7,many,TRBV28
CAISEPTGRIDTQYF,TRBJ2-3,many,TRBV10-3
CASSFGQGRSEQYF,TRBJ2-7,many,TRBV12-3/TRBV12-4